The clone carrying this T cell receptor beta chain appeared a few times. Its target is unknown. Beta-chain TCR CDR3 regions were amplified from RNA transcripts. After a first-round RT-PCR with HTBI primers, a second-round multiplex PCR was run. One entry per CDR3 protein, called by TCRdb with MiXCR from the multiplex PCR reads. Of approximately 700,000 distinct CDR3 sequences in the sample, roughly 40% are singletons; the top ten hold 35% to 55%. All donors with ophthalmopathy were recorded as having moderate-to-severe activity, CAS ≥3, NOSPECS ≥4 and a duration under 3 months. As diagnostic evidence, clinical symptoms, serum thyroxine, TRAb, thyroid ultrasound and orbital computed tomography were relied upon. This record comes from a study of Graves' ophthalmopathy and Graves' hyperthyroidism. Findings of the study overall: The model forecast ophthalmopathy progression, reaching over 70% sensitivity and about 75% specificity.

CDR1 is LNHDA, CDR2 SQIVND, per germline (reference sequence). The CDR3 loop spans 13 amino acids. Trimming pared 7 bases from V and 5 bases from J, leaving 14 bases between. V is TRBV19 and J is TRBJ2-5, with D perhaps being TRBD1 or TRBD2 (5 bases each). What was sequenced was peripheral blood. This receptor was identified in an adult man with Graves' ophthalmopathy. CDR3 protein: CASKYQEGETQYF. The CDR3 DNA is TGTGCCAGTAAATACCAAGAGGGGGAGACCCAGTACTTC.